These T cell receptor beta chains were read from a single sample in a study of beta chain features in type 1 diabetes. Using immunoSEQ multiplex PCR, the repertoire was profiled, and TCRdb retains in-frame clones only, with some absent. The repertoire holds almost 350,000 clones, with approximately 8% as singletons. Sequenced input: central memory CD4+ T cells from blood. Every receptor here comes from a woman under 30 in good health. The conserved cysteine and the conserved F or W are not part of the CDR3 here. Each record gives: V gene, J gene, CDR3 protein.

TRBV18	TRBJ2-3	ASSPGRARTDTQY
TRBV27	TRBJ2-7	ASSLSGQGAYEQY
TRBV6-6	TRBJ2-2	ASSASGNSFGELF
TRBV7-2	TRBJ2-7	ASSPRQGAYEQY
TRBV11-2	TRBJ2-1	ASSRPSSGNEQF
TRBV7-3	TRBJ1-1	ASSLQRDTEAF
TRBV29-1	TRBJ1-4	SVGGTSNEKLF
TRBV6-5	TRBJ2-5	ASRRGTGSLITQY
TRBV18	TRBJ1-5	ASSMLKGNQPQH
TRBV9	TRBJ2-5	ASSVDTRGTQY
TRBV5-1	TRBJ2-7	ASSPGGWGSLDYEQY